This TCR beta chain was profiled in a study of blood T cell repertoires in COVID-19. In the study overall: The study drew acute and convalescent COVID-19 samples from the United States, Italy and Spain. PBMCs, B-cell-depleted T cells, or T cells provided the cDNA or gDNA that made up the material.

The CDR3 totals 16 residues. The V end was cut by 6 bases, the J end by 4 bases, with 19 bases between. Germline V gene lookup returns CDR1 LNHDA and CDR2 SQIVND (reference sequence). Method: immunoSEQ multiplex PCR; TCRdb's copy keeps in-frame clones and lacks some. The repertoire holds over 300,000 clones, with 75% to 85% as singletons. This rearrangement joins TRBV19 to TRBJ2-1; a possible D gene is TRBD2 (7 bases). This sequence was found in a human donor in a cohort sampled during active COVID-19. Sequencing was carried out using peripheral blood. The CDR3 region is CASRKAGASGYNEQFF. In nucleotides, the CDR3 is TGTGCCAGTAGAAAGGCGGGGGCCTCGGGGTACAATGAGCAGTTCTTC.